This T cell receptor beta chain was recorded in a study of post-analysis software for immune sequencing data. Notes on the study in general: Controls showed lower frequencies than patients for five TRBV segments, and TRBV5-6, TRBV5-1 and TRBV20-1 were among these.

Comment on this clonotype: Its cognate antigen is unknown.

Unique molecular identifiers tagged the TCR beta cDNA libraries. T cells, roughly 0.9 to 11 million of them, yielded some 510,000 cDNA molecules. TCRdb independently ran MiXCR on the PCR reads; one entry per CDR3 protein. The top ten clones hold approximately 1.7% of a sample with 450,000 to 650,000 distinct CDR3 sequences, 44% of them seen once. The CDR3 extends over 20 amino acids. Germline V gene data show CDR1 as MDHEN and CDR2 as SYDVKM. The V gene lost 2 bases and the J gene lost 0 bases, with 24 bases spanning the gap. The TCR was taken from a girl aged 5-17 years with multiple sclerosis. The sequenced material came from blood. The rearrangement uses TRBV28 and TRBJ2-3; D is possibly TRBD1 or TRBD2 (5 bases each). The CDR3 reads CASSLILGDTRQISTDTQYF. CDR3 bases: TGTGCCAGCAGTTTAATCCTGGGAGATACTCGACAGATAAGCACAGATACGCAGTATTTT. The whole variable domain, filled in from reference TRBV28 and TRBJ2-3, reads DVKVTQSSRYLVKRTGEKVFLECVQDMDHENMFWYRQDPGLGLRLIYFSYDVKMKEKGDIPEGYSVSREKKERFSLILESASTNQTSMYLCASSLILGDTRQISTDTQYFGPGTRLTVL.